The subject of this entry is one TCR beta chain. Per the study methods: The assay estimated nucleated cells by amplifying reference gene primers. The table came from immunoSEQ multiplex PCR; TCRdb's copy has only in-frame clones and leaves some out. Clone size and V and J calls were adopted from that table, with D and trimming inferred from the DNA. The profile covers 150,000 to 200,000 clones, with approximately 85% appearing a single time and more than 8% taken by the ten largest. The data were obtained in a study of blood T cell repertoires in COVID-19. Study-wide background: The United States, Italy and Spain were the sources of the acute and convalescent COVID-19 samples. Nucleic acid was either cDNA or gDNA, and it came from T cells, B-cell-depleted T cells, or PBMCs.

The V end lost 3 bases, the J end lost 4 bases, and 15 bases lay between the germline ends. The CDR3 extends over 15 amino acids. Germline-derived CDR1 and CDR2 are LNHDA and SQIVND (reference sequence). This sequence joins TRBV19 and TRBJ2-5; tentative D call: TRBD2 (5 bases). Sequenced material: peripheral blood. The clonotype comes from a woman over 75 with acute or convalescent COVID-19. CDR3 protein: CASSMWERSGETQYF. The CDR3 bases are TGTGCCAGTAGTATGTGGGAGAGAAGCGGAGAGACCCAGTACTTC.